This passage covers 7 T cell receptor beta chains from one sample sequenced in a study of T cell repertoires in cytomegalovirus infection. TCRdb re-analysed the reads in MiXCR, keeping a single row per CDR3 protein. The sample has fewer than 250,000 distinct CDR3 sequences; 20% to 25% are singletons. Sample: CD8+ T cells from PBMCs. These receptors came from a human donor in good health (CMV status not recorded). Some clones in this sample may be carry-over from other donors' samples.

The V call is TRBV28, the J call TRBJ1-1; TRBD1 might be the D (5 bases). V was clipped by 3 bases and J by 0 bases, with 17 bases between them. Looked up from germline, CDR1 is MDHEN and CDR2 is SYDVKM. CDR3 length equals 17 residues. As DNA, the CDR3 is TGTGCCAGCAGTTTTCTGGGTTTGGGGGATATGAACACTGAAGCTTTCTTT. It is translated as CASSFLGLGDMNTEAFF. The whole variable domain, remainder taken from reference TRBV28 and TRBJ1-1, is DVKVTQSSRYLVKRTGEKVFLECVQDMDHENMFWYRQDPGLGLRLIYFSYDVKMKEKGDIPEGYSVSREKKERFSLILESASTNQTSMYLCASSFLGLGDMNTEAFFGQGTRLTVV.

A few counts support this clonotype. This chain joins TRBV2 and TRBJ1-5; possibly TRBD1 for D (5 bases). V gave up 9 bases and J gave up 1 base, with 19 bases separating them. The germline CDR1 and CDR2 sequences are SNHLY and FYNNEI. The CDR3 contains 16 residues. The CDR3: CASHPGDGKSNQPQHF. CDR3 nucleotides: TGTGCCAGTCACCCGGGGGACGGAAAGAGCAATCAGCCCCAGCATTTT.

The sample holds a few counts of this clonotype. This chain uses TRBV28 with TRBJ2-1; D is unresolved. Germline loops: CDR1 MDHEN, CDR2 SYDVKM. The V gene lost 3 bases and the J gene lost 8 bases, with 14 bases spanning the gap. The CDR3 consists of 14 residues. The CDR3 is CASSFLGTRDEQFF. For the CDR3, the DNA is TGTGCCAGCAGTTTCTTGGGAACAAGGGATGAGCAGTTCTTC.

This clonotype came up many times. The rearrangement joins TRBV7-2 to TRBJ2-7; TRBD1 agrees at 10 bases. Germline values: CDR1 SGHTA, CDR2 FQGNSA. This CDR3 has 15 residues. Unmatched junction bases numbered 7, after V lost 5 bases and J lost 3 bases. CDR3 nucleotide sequence: TGTGCCAGCAGCCAGGACAGGGGGTCGTTCTACGAGCAGTACTTC. Encoded protein: CASSQDRGSFYEQYF.

The chain is built from TRBV6-6 and TRBJ1-5; unclear D gene. V lost 5 bases and J 7 bases, leaving 18 bases between the germline ends. CDR3 length equals 15 residues. Per the germline V gene, CDR1 is MNHNY and CDR2 is SVGAGI (reference sequence). CDR3 protein: CASSGSWGSGQPQHF. The DNA for the CDR3 is TGTGCCAGCAGTGGTAGTTGGGGATCGGGACAGCCCCAGCATTTT.

The V call is TRBV15, the J call TRBJ1-2; the match to TRBD1 covers 9 bases. Per germline, CDR1 LNHNV and CDR2 YYDKDF (reference sequence). V lost 10 bases and J lost 7; bases outside the gene matches: 10. This CDR3 region has 13 residues. The DNA for the CDR3 is TGTGCCAGCGGACAGGGGAGCTTAGGTGGCTACACCTTC. It codes for CASGQGSLGGYTF. The whole variable domain, remainder taken from reference TRBV15 and TRBJ1-2, is DAMVIQNPRYQVTQFGKPVTLSCSQTLNHNVMYWYQQKSSQAPKLLFHYYDKDFNNEADTPDNFQSRRPNTSFCFLDIRSPGLGDTAMYLCASGQGSLGGYTFGSGTRLTVV.

This clonotype turned up a few times. The rearrangement joins TRBV29-1 to TRBJ2-7; D may match TRBD1 or TRBD2 (5 bases each). The V end lost 6 bases, the J end lost 0 bases, and 12 bases lay between the germline ends. The CDR3 sequence is 13 residues long. Germline CDR1 and CDR2: SQVTM and ANQGSEA. The CDR3 loop reads CSVYGTDSYEQYF. The CDR3 region has the DNA TGCAGCGTATATGGGACCGACTCCTACGAGCAGTACTTC.